This T cell receptor (beta chain) derives from a study of CD8 T cells in ankylosing spondylitis. Trimming took off 2 bases at V and 6 bases at J, with 11 bases between the two ends. In germline, CDR1 is SGHTA, CDR2 FQGNSA. The CDR3 has 15 amino acids. A remark on this clonotype: What it binds is not known.

TCRdb re-called the 5' RACE reads with MiXCR, one entry per CDR3 protein. The repertoire holds fewer than 35,000 distinct CDR3 sequences, with 13% to 15% as singletons. Study outcomes and limitations: Within ankylosing spondylitis blood, a TCR beta motif made up of roughly eight highly homologous variants appeared to be characteristic. Disease-linked clones had a CD8+ phenotype and relatively low frequency in peripheral blood.

The V gene is TRBV7-2, the J gene TRBJ1-6; possible D gene TRBD1, 6 bases. Sequenced material: blood. The source of this sequence is a male donor with ankylosing spondylitis or in good health (not recorded which). The CDR3 is CASSLLGGVNSPLHF. DNA of the CDR3: TGTGCCAGCAGCTTACTTGGGGGCGTTAATTCACCCCTCCACTTT.